This entry lists 6 T cell receptor beta chains sequenced from one sample in a study of cytomegalovirus exposure and HLA in healthy donors. A multiplex PCR was run with 60 Vbeta primers and 13 Jbeta primers. Data came from immunoSEQ multiplex PCR; TCRdb stores just in-frame clones and leaves some out. Of roughly 100,000 clones in the sample, around 80% were seen once. The sample taken for sequencing was PBMCs. The receptor source for this set is a middle-aged man in good health and CMV-seropositive.

J is TRBJ2-7 and V is TRBV7-3; 8 bases agree with TRBD2. V lost 4 bases and J lost 1; bases outside the gene matches: 9. The CDR3 spans 16 residues. Germline V gene lookup returns CDR1 SGHTA and CDR2 FQGTGA. The CDR3 nucleotides are TGTGCCAGCAGCTCGGGGGCGCGGGAGGCATCCTACGAGCAGTACTTC. It translates to CASSSGAREASYEQYF.

The V call is TRBV5-4, the J call TRBJ1-1; weak D call: TRBD1 (5 bases). The CDR3 loop spans 14 amino acids. The V gene's germline CDR1 is SGHNT and CDR2 YYREEE (reference sequence). The V and J ends lost 5 bases and 5 bases respectively, with 16 bases between them. The CDR3, as DNA: TGTGCCAGCAGTTGGGGCGGTGGGGGGACTGAAGCTTTCTTT. Protein: CASSWGGGGTEAFF.

This CDR3 reads CASSFWAGSEKLFF. The CDR3 bases are TGTGCCAGCAGCTTCTGGGCGGGGAGTGAAAAACTGTTTTTT. The genes are TRBV7-2 and TRBJ1-4, with D unclear. CDR3 length: 14 amino acids. In germline, CDR1 is SGHTA, CDR2 FQGNSA. V lost 3 bases and J lost 7, with 12 bases in between. Using reference TRBV7-2 and TRBJ1-4 for the parts outside the CDR3, the full variable domain is GAGVSQSPSNKVTEKGKDVELRCDPISGHTALYWYRQSLGQGLEFLIYFQGNSAPDKSGLPSDRFSAERTGGSVSTLTIQRTQQEDSAVYLCASSFWAGSEKLFFGSGTQLSVL.

This chain links TRBV6-1 with TRBJ2-7, with 7 nucleotides matching TRBD1. Unmatched junction bases numbered 10, after V lost 8 bases and J lost 3 bases. The germline V gene has CDR1 MNHNS and CDR2 SASEGT. The CDR3 contains 14 residues. CDR3 loop: CASLPGTADYEQYF. The CDR3 DNA sequence: TGTGCCAGCCTCCCCGGGACAGCAGACTACGAGCAGTACTTC.

The J gene is TRBJ2-1, the V gene TRBV11-3, with TRBD2 matching over 7 bases. V shed 7 bases and J 4 bases; nucleotides not matched to a gene: 13. CDR3 length: 16 residues. CDR1 and CDR2 from the germline V gene are SGHNT and YENEEA. CDR3 sequence: CASKPPGGSRYNEQFF. As DNA, the CDR3 is TGTGCCAGCAAGCCCCCCGGCGGGAGCAGATACAATGAGCAGTTCTTC.

This sequence joins TRBV7-9 and TRBJ2-1; the D gene is possibly TRBD1 (5 bases). The V and J ends lost 4 bases and 2 bases respectively, with 12 bases between them. Looked up from germline, CDR1 is SEHNR and CDR2 is FQNEAQ (reference sequence). This CDR3 comprises 15 residues. The CDR3 sequence is CASSYLARAYNEQFF. CDR3 coding DNA: TGTGCCAGCAGCTACCTGGCCAGGGCCTACAATGAGCAGTTCTTC.